This passage covers 29 T cell receptor beta chains from one sample sequenced in a study of blood T cells in healthy people across ages. Sample-barcoded 5' priming and a J-beta primer mix drove a second PCR of roughly 7 to 11 cycles. MiXCR, applied by TCRdb to the 5' RACE reads, yields one record per CDR3 protein. In the table there are about 760,000 distinct CDR3 sequences, roughly three fifths of which are singletons. Sequenced material: blood. Receptor source: a man aged 40-49 years in good health.

In its sample, this clonotype was seen once. The chain couples TRBV28 to TRBJ2-7, with a weak D call TRBD2 (6 bases). Germline CDR1 is MDHEN and CDR2 is SYDVKM. The CDR3 sequence is 14 residues long. Between the trimmed V and J ends, which lost 7 bases and 4 bases, there was a span of 17 bases. CDR3 DNA: TGTGCCAGCATTGGAGGGGAAAACCCTTACGAGCAGTACTTC. Its protein is CASIGGENPYEQYF.

CDR3 sequence: CASKGVYTEAFF. The CDR3, as DNA: TGTGCCAGCAAGGGGGTCTACACTGAAGCTTTCTTT. V is TRBV25-1 and J is TRBJ1-1, with D possibly TRBD1 on 6 matching bases. This CDR3 has 12 amino acids. V was trimmed by 7 bases and J by 3 bases, leaving 9 bases between them. CDR1 and CDR2 (germline): MGHDK, SYGVNS.

The chain uses TRBV5-1 and TRBJ1-1, with 10 bases aligning to TRBD1. J lost 4 bases, V lost 5 bases, and 5 bases had no gene match. CDR3 size: 14 residues. Germline loops: CDR1 SGHRS, CDR2 YFSETQ. Here the CDR3 DNA reads TGCGCCAGCAGGGGGACAGGGGAAGTCACTGAAGCTTTCTTT. As protein: CASRGTGEVTEAFF.

The chain is built from TRBV27 and TRBJ2-7; D gene ambiguous. Germline values: CDR1 MNHEY, CDR2 SMNVEV (reference sequence). Trimming took off 3 bases at V and 0 bases at J, with 12 bases between the two ends. The CDR3 is 15 residues long. The DNA of the CDR3 is TGTGCCAGCAGTTTTGGCAGGCTGACCTCCTACGAGCAGTACTTC. It is translated as CASSFGRLTSYEQYF.

This clonotype was picked up a small number of times. The chain uses TRBV9 and TRBJ2-1, with D unclear. This CDR3 region has 15 residues. Germline V CDR1 and CDR2: SGDLS, YYNGEE. V lost 0 bases, J lost 2 bases, and 9 bases lay in between. CDR3 residues: CASSVDGPTYNEQFF. The DNA for the CDR3 is TGTGCCAGCAGCGTAGACGGCCCAACCTACAATGAGCAGTTCTTC.

This clonotype was picked up a small number of times. The rearrangement uses TRBV29-1 and TRBJ2-1; maybe TRBD1 (6 bases). Deletions cut 4 bases from V and 8 bases from J, with 18 bases between. Germline V gene lookup returns CDR1 SQVTM and CDR2 ANQGSEA. This CDR3 comprises 14 residues. The CDR3 DNA reads as TGCAGCGTTGTTCAGGGGACCGTTCGGGATGAGCAGTTCTTC. This gives the protein CSVVQGTVRDEQFF.

This chain joins TRBV3-1 and TRBJ2-7, with D tentatively TRBD2 (5 bases). The CDR3 loop spans 16 amino acids. V was cut by 5 bases and J by 0 bases, with 17 bases left in between. Per the germline V gene, CDR1 is LGHDT and CDR2 is YNNKEL (reference sequence). The CDR3 loop is CASSAGGEISSYEQYF. As DNA, the CDR3 is TGTGCCAGCAGCGCCGGAGGAGAAATTAGCTCCTACGAGCAGTACTTC.

The chain recombines TRBV27 with TRBJ1-2, with a possible D match to TRBD1 (6 bases). V was trimmed by 10 bases and J by 2 bases, leaving 14 bases between them. Looked up from germline, CDR1 is MNHEY and CDR2 is SMNVEV (reference sequence). The CDR3 consists of 13 residues. The CDR3 DNA is TGTGCCACCAGGAGGGGGTCGAACTATGGCTACACCTTC. Encoded protein: CATRRGSNYGYTF.

This chain connects TRBV20-1 to TRBJ1-5; no clear D gene. CDR1 DFQATT and CDR2 SNEGSKA come from the germline V gene (reference sequence). V lost 0 bases to trimming and J lost 9 bases, with 12 bases between them. The CDR3 is 13 residues long. CDR3 sequence: CSARDTSSRPQHF. Written as DNA, the CDR3 is TGCAGTGCTAGAGATACTTCCAGCCGGCCCCAGCATTTT.

The rearrangement uses TRBV11-3 and TRBJ2-1; 9 bases are shared with TRBD1. The germline gives CDR1 SGHNT, CDR2 YENEEA. This CDR3 has 20 residues. V lost 2 bases and J lost 4; bases outside the gene matches: 18. CDR3 amino acids: CASSLKSPPNRDRDYNEQFF. The CDR3 DNA sequence: TGTGCCAGCAGCTTAAAGAGCCCCCCAAACCGGGACAGGGATTACAATGAGCAGTTCTTC.

The V and J genes are TRBV20-1 and TRBJ2-5, with D possibly matching TRBD1 (5 bases). Germline V gene data show CDR1 as DFQATT and CDR2 as SNEGSKA (reference sequence). V dropped 1 base and J dropped 0 bases, with 12 bases sitting between them. The CDR3 has 15 amino acids. The DNA of the CDR3 is TGCAGTGCTAGAGGGGGCAGGGCCCACCAAGAGACCCAGTACTTC. As protein: CSARGGRAHQETQYF.

The chain is built from TRBV28 and TRBJ1-2, with D unresolved. The V and J ends lost 4 bases and 8 bases respectively, with 11 bases between them. Germline CDR1 is MDHEN and CDR2 is SYDVKM. The CDR3 length is 12 residues. CDR3 sequence reads: CASSSPGLGYTF. The CDR3 nucleotides are TGTGCCAGCAGTTCACCCGGCCTGGGCTACACCTTC.

The chain uses TRBV20-1 and TRBJ2-1; 13 nucleotides match TRBD2. V lost 3 bases and J lost 8; bases outside the gene matches: 7. Germline values: CDR1 DFQATT, CDR2 SNEGSKA (reference sequence). CDR3 size: 15 residues. CDR3 sequence reads: CSASPPGLAGYEQFF. CDR3 DNA: TGCAGTGCTAGTCCCCCGGGACTAGCGGGGTATGAGCAGTTCTTC.

DNA for the CDR3: TGCAGTGCTGCGGGACAGGGGAATGAAAAACTGTTTTTT. As protein: CSAAGQGNEKLFF. The gene calls are TRBV20-1 and TRBJ1-4; 10 bases are a match to TRBD1. Trimming at V came to 5 bases and at J to 5 bases, leaving 2 bases not matched to a gene. CDR1 and CDR2 from the germline V gene are DFQATT and SNEGSKA (reference sequence). The CDR3 is 13 amino acids.

V is TRBV28 and J is TRBJ1-4, with D possibly being TRBD1 (5 bases). The CDR3 is 15 amino acids. V was trimmed by 8 bases and J by 8 bases, leaving 21 bases between them. Germline loops: CDR1 MDHEN, CDR2 SYDVKM. The CDR3 is CASGRSLQGREKLFF. The CDR3 DNA is TGTGCCAGCGGCCGATCTCTTCAGGGTAGGGAAAAACTGTTTTTT.

The gene calls are TRBV6-5 and TRBJ1-4; weak D call: TRBD1 (5 bases). Germline V gives CDR1 MNHEY, CDR2 SVGAGI. CDR3 length: 16 amino acids. V was cut by 5 bases and J by 0 bases, with 13 bases left in between. CDR3 sequence (DNA): TGTGCCAGCAGTCAACCAGGGAGCGCAACTAATGAAAAACTGTTTTTT. Its protein product is CASSQPGSATNEKLFF.

The CDR3 bases are TGTGCCAGCAGTTTATATGCGGGAGGGAAGTACGAGCAGTACTTC. This sequence encodes CASSLYAGGKYEQYF. The genes are TRBV28 and TRBJ2-7; 9 nucleotides match TRBD2. The J segment lost 4 bases and the V segment lost 1 base, leaving 5 bases of the junction unmatched. Germline loops: CDR1 MDHEN, CDR2 SYDVKM. The length of the CDR3 is 15 residues.

This clonotype was observed a few times. The chain recombines TRBV12-3 or TRBV12-4 with TRBJ1-4; unclear D gene. There are 16 residues in the CDR3. Trimming took off 6 bases at V and 4 bases at J, with 18 bases between the two ends. CDR3 sequence reads: CASSSGSPSGNEKLFF. For the CDR3, the DNA is TGTGCCAGCAGCTCCGGGAGCCCCAGTGGTAATGAAAAACTGTTTTTT.

This chain links TRBV27 with TRBJ2-7; D is uncertain. Germline V gives CDR1 MNHEY, CDR2 SMNVEV (reference sequence). The CDR3 consists of 13 residues. Trimming cost V 0 bases and J 7 bases, with 10 bases left between them. CDR3 sequence: CASSLSAYGEQYF. Here the CDR3 DNA reads TGTGCCAGCAGTTTATCGGCCTACGGGGAGCAGTACTTC.

This chain links TRBV20-1 with TRBJ1-2, with D unclear. Germline values: CDR1 DFQATT, CDR2 SNEGSKA (reference sequence). The CDR3 is 16 residues long. V was pared by 3 bases and J by 2 bases, with 19 bases between. As DNA, the CDR3 is TGCAGTGCTAGCCTTGGGTCCCTCCCTCAAAACTATGGCTACACCTTC. As protein: CSASLGSLPQNYGYTF.

The table lists this clonotype with a few counts. V and J are TRBV5-6 and TRBJ2-5, with a possible D match to TRBD1 (6 bases). Germline-derived CDR1 and CDR2 are SGHDT and YYEEEE. This CDR3 region has 13 residues. Trimming removed 4 bases at V and 5 bases at J, with 12 bases between. CDR3 sequence reads: CASSGMGAETQYF. CDR3 coding DNA: TGTGCCAGCAGCGGAATGGGGGCGGAGACCCAGTACTTC.

This clonotype has at least ten counts. The CDR3 DNA reads as TGTGCCAGCAGTCACTCTAGCGCCTACGAGCAGTACTTC. Residues: CASSHSSAYEQYF. The J gene is TRBJ2-7, the V gene TRBV4-2; a possible D gene is TRBD2 (6 bases). Germline V gives CDR1 LGHNA, CDR2 YNFKEQ. V gave up 6 bases and J gave up 2 bases, with 11 bases separating them. The CDR3 is made up of 13 amino acids.

This clonotype came up a few times. This CDR3 is CASSLGQGDTEAFF. The CDR3 DNA reads TGTGCCAGCAGTCTAGGACAGGGCGACACTGAAGCTTTCTTT. The chain joins TRBV12-3 or TRBV12-4 to TRBJ1-1, with 8 nucleotides matching TRBD1. The length of the CDR3 is 14 residues. With 5 bases clipped from V and 3 bases from J, the junction kept 5 bases outside the gene matches.

The chain employs TRBV7-2 and TRBJ1-2, with 7 bases identical to TRBD1. The germline V gene encodes CDR1 SGHTA and CDR2 FQGNSA. The CDR3 runs to 13 residues. V gave up 4 bases and J gave up 7 bases; unmatched junction bases: 6. The DNA of the CDR3 is TGTGCCAGCAGCTCCAGACAGGGAAGTGGCTACACCTTC. Protein product: CASSSRQGSGYTF.

This clonotype occurred a few times. The chain recombines TRBV9 with TRBJ2-1, with TRBD2 matching over 11 bases. V shed 1 base, J shed 1 base, and the junction held 10 bases outside the gene matches. Germline V CDR1 and CDR2: SGDLS, YYNGEE. The CDR3 contains 19 residues. The CDR3 region is CASSVTLAGGGGSYNEQFF. The CDR3 nucleotides read TGTGCCAGCAGCGTAACGCTAGCGGGAGGTGGTGGTTCCTACAATGAGCAGTTCTTC.

The V call is TRBV7-2, the J call TRBJ2-1, with D maybe TRBD1 (6 bases). TRBJ2-7 explains the end of the DNA better; the J call may be wrong. CDR1 and CDR2 (germline): SGHTA, FQGNSA. The CDR3 spans 14 residues. The chain's CDR3 is CASSPRGSYNEQYF. The CDR3 DNA follows: TGTGCCAGCAGCCCCAGGGGCTCCTACAATGAGCAGTACTTC.

The V and J genes are TRBV20-1 and TRBJ2-3; 9 bases agree with TRBD1. Germline values: CDR1 DFQATT, CDR2 SNEGSKA (reference sequence). This CDR3 has 14 amino acids. Germline trimming cut 6 bases from V and 2 bases from J; bases unmatched to any gene: 6. CDR3 protein: CSARTGAYTDTQYF. DNA for the CDR3: TGCAGTGCGCGGACAGGGGCGTACACAGATACGCAGTATTTT.

The chain employs TRBV7-8 and TRBJ2-7; 10 bases agree with TRBD2. The CDR3 length is 17 residues. The trim removed 1 base at V and 0 bases at J, leaving 6 bases unmatched. CDR1 SGHVS and CDR2 FQNEAQ come from the germline V gene. DNA of the CDR3: TGTGCCAGCAGCTTAGTGCTGGAGCGGGAGGGCTCCTACGAGCAGTACTTC. Protein sequence: CASSLVLEREGSYEQYF.

This clonotype was found a few times. In nucleotides, the CDR3 is TGTGCCAGCAGCTCACAATCCAGCAGGGGCAATGAGCAGTTCTTC. Amino acid sequence: CASSSQSSRGNEQFF. V usage is TRBV7-2 and J usage is TRBJ2-1, with D possibly being TRBD1 (6 bases). The V end lost 4 bases, the J end lost 6 bases, and 16 bases lay between the germline ends. This CDR3 has 15 amino acids. Germline V gene lookup returns CDR1 SGHTA and CDR2 FQGNSA.